The clone carrying this T cell receptor beta chain was observed a few times. The protocol was immunoSEQ multiplex PCR, while the TCRdb copy is restricted to in-frame clones and leaves out a portion. There are around 200,000 clones in the sample; approximately 85% occur only once, and approximately 11% lies in the top ten. This entry is derived from a study of blood T cell repertoires in COVID-19. Overall study: The origin of the acute and convalescent COVID-19 samples was the United States, Italy and Spain. From T cells, B-cell-depleted T cells, or PBMCs came the material, which was cDNA or gDNA.

Germline V gene data show CDR1 as MDHEN and CDR2 as SYDVKM. The CDR3 has 13 amino acids. V gave up 10 bases and J gave up 7 bases, with 17 bases separating them. The chain recombines TRBV28 with TRBJ2-1; D call uncertain. The sequenced material came from peripheral blood. The receptor was isolated from a human donor with active or convalescent COVID-19. The donor label of this sample is uncertain. This chain's CDR3 is CATKPAIRNEQFF. DNA of the CDR3: TGTGCCACCAAACCCGCAATACGGAATGAGCAGTTCTTC. Full variable domain (outside the CDR3, taken from reference TRBV28 and TRBJ2-1): DVKVTQSSRYLVKRTGEKVFLECVQDMDHENMFWYRQDPGLGLRLIYFSYDVKMKEKGDIPEGYSVSREKKERFSLILESASTNQTSMYLCATKPAIRNEQFFGPGTRLTVL.